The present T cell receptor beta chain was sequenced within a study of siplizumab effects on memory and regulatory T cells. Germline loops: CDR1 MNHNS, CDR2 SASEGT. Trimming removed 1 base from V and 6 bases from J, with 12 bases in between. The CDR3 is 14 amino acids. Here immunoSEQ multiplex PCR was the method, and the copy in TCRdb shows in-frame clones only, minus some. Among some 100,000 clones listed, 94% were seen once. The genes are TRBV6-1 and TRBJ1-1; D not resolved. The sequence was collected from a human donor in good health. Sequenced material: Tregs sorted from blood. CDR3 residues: CASSEDLGGPEAFF. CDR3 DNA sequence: TGTGCCAGCAGTGAAGATTTGGGAGGCCCTGAAGCTTTCTTT.